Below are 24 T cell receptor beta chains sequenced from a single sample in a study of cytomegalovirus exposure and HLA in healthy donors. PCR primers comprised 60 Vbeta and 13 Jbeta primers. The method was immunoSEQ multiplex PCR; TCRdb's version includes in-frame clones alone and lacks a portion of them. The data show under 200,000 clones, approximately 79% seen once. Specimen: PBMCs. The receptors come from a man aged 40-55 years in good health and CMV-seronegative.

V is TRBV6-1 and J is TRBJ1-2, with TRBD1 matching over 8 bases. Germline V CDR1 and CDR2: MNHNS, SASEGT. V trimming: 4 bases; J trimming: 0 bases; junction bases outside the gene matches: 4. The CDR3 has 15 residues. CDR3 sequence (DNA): TGTGCCAGCAGTGGACGGACAGGGACTAACTATGGCTACACCTTC. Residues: CASSGRTGTNYGYTF.

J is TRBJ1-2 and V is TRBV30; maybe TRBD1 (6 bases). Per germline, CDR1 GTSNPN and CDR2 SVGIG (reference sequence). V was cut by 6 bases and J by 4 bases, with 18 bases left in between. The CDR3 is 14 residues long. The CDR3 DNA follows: TGTGCCTGTTATGGACAGCCTACAATCTATGGCTACACCTTC. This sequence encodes CACYGQPTIYGYTF.

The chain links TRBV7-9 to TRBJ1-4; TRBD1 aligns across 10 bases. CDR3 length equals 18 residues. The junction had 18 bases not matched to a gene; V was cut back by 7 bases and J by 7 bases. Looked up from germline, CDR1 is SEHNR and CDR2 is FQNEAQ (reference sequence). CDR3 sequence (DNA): TGTGCCAGCACCGACTTACGGGACAGGGGACAGAGTACTGAAAAACTGTTTTTT. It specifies CASTDLRDRGQSTEKLFF.

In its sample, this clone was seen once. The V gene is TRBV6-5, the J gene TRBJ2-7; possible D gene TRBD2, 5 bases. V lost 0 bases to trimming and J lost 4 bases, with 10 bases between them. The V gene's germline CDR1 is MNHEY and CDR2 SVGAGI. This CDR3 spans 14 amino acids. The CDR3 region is CASSYSGVAYEQYF. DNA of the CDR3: TGTGCCAGCAGTTACTCCGGGGTAGCGTACGAGCAGTACTTC.

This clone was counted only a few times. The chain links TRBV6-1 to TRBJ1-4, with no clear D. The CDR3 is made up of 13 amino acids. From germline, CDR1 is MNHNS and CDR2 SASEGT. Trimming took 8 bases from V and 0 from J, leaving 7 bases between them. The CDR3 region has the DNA TGTGCCAGCCGCAGTTCAACTAATGAAAAACTGTTTTTT. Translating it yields CASRSSTNEKLFF.

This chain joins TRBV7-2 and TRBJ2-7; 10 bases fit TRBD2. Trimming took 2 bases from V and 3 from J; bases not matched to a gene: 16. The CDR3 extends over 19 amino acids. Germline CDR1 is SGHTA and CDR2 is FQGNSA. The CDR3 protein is CASSLNVRSGGQTHYEQYF. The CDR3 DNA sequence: TGTGCCAGCAGCTTAAATGTTCGTAGCGGGGGGCAAACCCACTACGAGCAGTACTTC. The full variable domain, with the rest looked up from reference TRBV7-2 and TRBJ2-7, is GAGVSQSPSNKVTEKGKDVELRCDPISGHTALYWYRQSLGQGLEFLIYFQGNSAPDKSGLPSDRFSAERTGGSVSTLTIQRTQQEDSAVYLCASSLNVRSGGQTHYEQYFGPGTRLTVT.

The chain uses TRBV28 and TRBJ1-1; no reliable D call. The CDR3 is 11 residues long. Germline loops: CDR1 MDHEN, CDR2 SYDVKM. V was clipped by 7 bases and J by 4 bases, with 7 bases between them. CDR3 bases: TGTGCCAGCACCCACGGCACTGAAGCTTTCTTT. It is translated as CASTHGTEAFF.

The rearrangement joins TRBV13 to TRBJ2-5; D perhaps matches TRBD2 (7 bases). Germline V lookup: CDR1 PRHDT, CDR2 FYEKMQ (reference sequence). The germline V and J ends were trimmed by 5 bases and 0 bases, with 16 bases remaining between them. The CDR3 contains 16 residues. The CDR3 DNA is TGTGCCAGCAGCCCCGAGGGGGGGAGCCACCAAGAGACCCAGTACTTC. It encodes CASSPEGGSHQETQYF. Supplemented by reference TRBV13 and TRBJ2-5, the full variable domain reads AAGVIQSPRHLIKEKRETATLKCYPIPRHDTVYWYQQGPGQDPQFLISFYEKMQSDKGSIPDRFSAQQFSDYHSELNMSSLELGDSALYFCASSPEGGSHQETQYFGPGTRLLVL.

In nucleotides, the CDR3 is TGCGCCAGCAGCCAAGATCGATGGGGGCGCAGCTATGGCTACACCTTC. This encodes CASSQDRWGRSYGYTF. This chain connects TRBV4-3 to TRBJ1-2; possible D gene TRBD1, 6 bases. The length of the CDR3 is 16 residues. CDR1 is LGHNA and CDR2 is YSLEER in the germline V gene. Trimming removed 0 bases at V and 4 bases at J, with 15 bases between.

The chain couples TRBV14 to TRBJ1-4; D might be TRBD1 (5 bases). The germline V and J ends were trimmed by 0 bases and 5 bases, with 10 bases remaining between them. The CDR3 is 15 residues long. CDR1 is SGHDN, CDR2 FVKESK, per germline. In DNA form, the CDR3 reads TGTGCCAGCAGCCAAGAGACAGCACCGAATGAAAAACTGTTTTTT. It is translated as CASSQETAPNEKLFF.

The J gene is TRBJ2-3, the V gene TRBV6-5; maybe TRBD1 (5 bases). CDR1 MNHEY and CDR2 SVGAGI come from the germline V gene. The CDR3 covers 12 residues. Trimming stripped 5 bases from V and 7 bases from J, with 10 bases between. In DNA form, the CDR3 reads TGTGCCAGCAGTGGGGCGGTAAATACGCAGTATTTT. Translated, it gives CASSGAVNTQYF.

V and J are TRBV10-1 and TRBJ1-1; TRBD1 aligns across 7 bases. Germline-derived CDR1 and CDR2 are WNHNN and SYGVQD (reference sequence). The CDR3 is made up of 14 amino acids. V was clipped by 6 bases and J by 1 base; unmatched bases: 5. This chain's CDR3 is CASSQGVRNTEAFF. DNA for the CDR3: TGCGCCAGCAGCCAGGGGGTTCGGAACACTGAAGCTTTCTTT.

As DNA, the CDR3 is TGTGCCAGCAGCGCCACCTCGGACTCGCCCTACGAGCAGTACTTC. The encoded protein is CASSATSDSPYEQYF. The chain employs TRBV9 and TRBJ2-7; D may be TRBD2 (5 bases). The CDR3 spans 15 residues. Germline CDR1 SGDLS, CDR2 YYNGEE. The germline V and J ends were trimmed by 3 bases and 2 bases, with 15 bases remaining between them.

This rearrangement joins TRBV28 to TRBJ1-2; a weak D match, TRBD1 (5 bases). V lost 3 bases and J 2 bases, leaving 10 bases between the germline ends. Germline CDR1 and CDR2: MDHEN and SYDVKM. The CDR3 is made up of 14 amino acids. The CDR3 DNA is TGTGCCAGCAGTTTCCTCACAGGAAACTATGGCTACACCTTC. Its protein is CASSFLTGNYGYTF.

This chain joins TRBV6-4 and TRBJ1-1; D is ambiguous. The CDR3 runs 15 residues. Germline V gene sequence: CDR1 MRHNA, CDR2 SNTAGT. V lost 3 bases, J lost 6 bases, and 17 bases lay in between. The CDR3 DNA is TGTGCCAGCAGTGATCAAGGTCTTCCCGGGGCTGAAGCTTTCTTT. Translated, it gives CASSDQGLPGAEAFF.

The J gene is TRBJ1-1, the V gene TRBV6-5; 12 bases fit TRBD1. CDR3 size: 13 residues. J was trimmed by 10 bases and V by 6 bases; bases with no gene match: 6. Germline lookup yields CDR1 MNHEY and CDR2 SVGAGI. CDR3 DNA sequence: TGTGCCAGCAGCGTGGGACAGGGGGCGGCAGCTTTCTTT. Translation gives CASSVGQGAAAFF.

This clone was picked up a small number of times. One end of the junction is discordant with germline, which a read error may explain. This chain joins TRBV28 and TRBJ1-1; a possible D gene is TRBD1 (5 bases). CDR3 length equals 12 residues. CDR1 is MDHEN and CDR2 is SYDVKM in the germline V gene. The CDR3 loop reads CASSLVGRRALF. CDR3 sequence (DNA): TGTGCCAGCAGTTTGGTGGGGCGCAGAGCTCTCTTT.

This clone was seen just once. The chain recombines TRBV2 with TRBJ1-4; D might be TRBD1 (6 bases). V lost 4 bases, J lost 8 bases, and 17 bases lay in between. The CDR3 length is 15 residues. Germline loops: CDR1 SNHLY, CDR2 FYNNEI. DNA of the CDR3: TGTGCCAGCAGTGCAGATAATGGACAGAACGAAAAACTGTTTTTT. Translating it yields CASSADNGQNEKLFF.

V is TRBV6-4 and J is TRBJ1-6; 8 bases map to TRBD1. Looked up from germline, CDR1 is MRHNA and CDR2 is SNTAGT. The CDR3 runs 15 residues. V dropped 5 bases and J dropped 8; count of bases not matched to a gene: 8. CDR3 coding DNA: TGTGCCAGCAGTACCATGGCAGGGGGCGATTCACCCCTCCACTTT. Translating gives CASSTMAGGDSPLHF.

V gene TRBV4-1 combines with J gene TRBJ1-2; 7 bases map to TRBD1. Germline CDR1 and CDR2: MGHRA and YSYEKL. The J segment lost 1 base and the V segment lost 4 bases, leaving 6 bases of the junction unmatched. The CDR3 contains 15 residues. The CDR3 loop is CASSRPGQSNYGYTF. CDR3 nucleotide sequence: TGCGCCAGCAGCCGGCCGGGACAGAGTAACTATGGCTACACCTTC.

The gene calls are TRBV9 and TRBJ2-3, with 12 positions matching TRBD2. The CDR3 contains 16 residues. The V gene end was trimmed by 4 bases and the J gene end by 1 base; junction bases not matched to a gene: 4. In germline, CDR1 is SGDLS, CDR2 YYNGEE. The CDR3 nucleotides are TGTGCCAGCAGCCCTAGCGGGGGGGTCGGCACAGATACGCAGTATTTT. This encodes CASSPSGGVGTDTQYF.

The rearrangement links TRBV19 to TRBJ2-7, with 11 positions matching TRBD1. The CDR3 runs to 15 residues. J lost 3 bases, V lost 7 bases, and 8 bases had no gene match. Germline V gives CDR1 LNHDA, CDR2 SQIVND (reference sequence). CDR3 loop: CASKEGGTGGYEQYF. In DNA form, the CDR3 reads TGTGCCAGTAAGGAGGGCGGGACAGGGGGCTACGAGCAGTACTTC.

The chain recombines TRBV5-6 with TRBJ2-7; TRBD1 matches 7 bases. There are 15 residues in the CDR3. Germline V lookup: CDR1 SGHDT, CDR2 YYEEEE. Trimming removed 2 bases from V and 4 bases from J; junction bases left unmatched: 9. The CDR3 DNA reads TGTGCCAGCAGCTTCACTGGGACAGAACTATACGAGCAGTACTTC. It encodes CASSFTGTELYEQYF.

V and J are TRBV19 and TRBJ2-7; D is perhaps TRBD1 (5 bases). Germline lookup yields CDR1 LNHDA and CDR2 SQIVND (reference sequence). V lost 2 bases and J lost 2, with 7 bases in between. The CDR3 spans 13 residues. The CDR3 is CASSIRRAYEQYF. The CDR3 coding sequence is TGTGCCAGTAGTATACGCAGGGCCTACGAGCAGTACTTC.